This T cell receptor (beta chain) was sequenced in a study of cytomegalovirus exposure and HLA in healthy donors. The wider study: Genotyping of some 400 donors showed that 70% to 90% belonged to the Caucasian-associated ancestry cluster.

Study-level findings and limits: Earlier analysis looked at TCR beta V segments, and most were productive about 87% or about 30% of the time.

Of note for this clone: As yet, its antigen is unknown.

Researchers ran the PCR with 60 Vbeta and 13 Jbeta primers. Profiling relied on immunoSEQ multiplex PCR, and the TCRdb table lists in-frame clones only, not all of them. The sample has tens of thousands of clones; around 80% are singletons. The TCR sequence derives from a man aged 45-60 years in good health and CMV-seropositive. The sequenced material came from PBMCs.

CDR3 coding DNA: TGTGCCATCAGTGACCGACAGGGAGGCCAAGAGACCCAGTACTTC. It translates to CAISDRQGGQETQYF. The V call is TRBV10-3, the J call TRBJ2-5, with D maybe TRBD1 (7 bases). Trimming shortened V by 3 bases and J by 1 base, and 12 bases separated the two germline ends. Germline V gives CDR1 ENHRY, CDR2 SYGVKD. The CDR3 spans 15 residues.